This TCR beta chain was found in a study of OX40 agonist ivuxolimab in advanced cancers. The table came from immunoSEQ multiplex PCR; TCRdb's copy has only in-frame clones and leaves some out. Among about 48,000 clones listed, around 80% were seen once. This clone was seen once. V was pared by 2 bases and J by 7 bases, with 5 bases between. Germline-derived CDR1 and CDR2 are DFQATT and SNEGSKA (reference sequence). This CDR3 has 10 residues. The rearrangement uses TRBV20-1 and TRBJ2-5; the D is unclear. The input for sequencing was CD4+ or CD8+ T cells sorted from blood, taken in a trial of the OX40 agonist ivuxolimab. This sequence originates from an adult with an advanced solid tumor such as melanoma, head and neck, liver or kidney cancer. The CDR3 DNA reads as TGCAGTGCTAGACAGGCGACCCAGTACTTC. Translated, it gives CSARQATQYF.